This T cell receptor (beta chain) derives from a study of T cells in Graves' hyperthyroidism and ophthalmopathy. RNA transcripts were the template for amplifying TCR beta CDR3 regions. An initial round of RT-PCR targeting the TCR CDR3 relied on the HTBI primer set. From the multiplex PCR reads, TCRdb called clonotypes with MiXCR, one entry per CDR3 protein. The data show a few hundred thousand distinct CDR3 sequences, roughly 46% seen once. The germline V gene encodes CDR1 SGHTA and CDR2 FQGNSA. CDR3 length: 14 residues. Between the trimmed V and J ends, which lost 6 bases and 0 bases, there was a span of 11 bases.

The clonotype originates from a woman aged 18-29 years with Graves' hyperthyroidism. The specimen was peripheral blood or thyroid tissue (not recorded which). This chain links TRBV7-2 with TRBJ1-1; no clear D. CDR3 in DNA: TGTGCCAGCAGTTACGATACTATGAACACTGAAGCTTTCTTT. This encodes CASSYDTMNTEAFF.